This is a list of T cell receptor beta chains from one sample in a study of blood T cell repertoires in COVID-19. This table comes from immunoSEQ multiplex PCR, and its TCRdb copy is limited to in-frame clones, with some not included. Here the sample spans about 50,000 clones, 75% to 90% being singletons. The sample taken for sequencing was peripheral blood. Source of these receptors: a human donor in a cohort sampled during active COVID-19. CDR3s include the opening cysteine and the closing phenylalanine or tryptophan. Rows give clone size only sometimes, using once, few, many, or a class for an expanded clone.

V	J	size	CDR3
TRBV18	TRBJ2-7	few	CASSPTGRISYEQYF
TRBV9	TRBJ2-7	NA	CASSPPDGTGPFWEQYF
TRBV6-5	TRBJ2-7	NA	CATTKWGQGSSEQYF
TRBV29-1	TRBJ2-5	NA	CSVPSGRRETQYF
TRBV4-3	TRBJ2-6	NA	CASSQWDSPSGANVLTF
TRBV10-3	TRBJ1-4	NA	CAANSGTNEKLFF
TRBV11-2	TRBJ2-6	NA	CASSLDLDTPGANVLTF
TRBV7-9	TRBJ1-2	NA	CASSLAMSENYGYTF
TRBV6-2/TRBV6-3	TRBJ2-5	NA	CASSQLAGIETQYF
TRBV5-5	TRBJ2-7	few	CASSFGQGPYYEQYF
TRBV6-6	TRBJ2-7	NA	CASLLVPGANEQYF
TRBV3-1/TRBV3-2	TRBJ2-1	NA	CASSPHSDEQFF
TRBV5-4	TRBJ2-2	NA	CASSSGLAGATGELFF
TRBV5-1	TRBJ1-4	NA	CASSQPGQEKLFF
TRBV9	TRBJ1-4	NA	CASSTGTATNEKLFF
TRBV5-6	TRBJ2-3	NA	CASSLAVSGGPDTQYF
TRBV19	TRBJ2-1	medium-sized	CASSNGRYNEQFF
TRBV20-1	TRBJ1-1	NA	CSASGLRQGNTEAFF
TRBV7-9	TRBJ1-3	NA	CASSGSSGNTIYF
TRBV15	TRBJ1-6	NA	CATSRDGSAAYNSPLHF
TRBV27	TRBJ1-2	NA	CASSRSPNYGYTF
TRBV18	TRBJ1-1	NA	CASSPQTGWATEAFF
TRBV9	TRBJ2-1	once	CASSVATFTDEQFF
TRBV18	TRBJ2-7	NA	CASSEGGTDEQYF
TRBV3-1/TRBV3-2	TRBJ2-7	NA	CASLQDPGLAGRYEQYF
TRBV2	TRBJ1-3	NA	CALRGGSGNTIYF
TRBV9	TRBJ1-2	NA	CASSVGGGRGDGYTF
TRBV2	TRBJ1-6	NA	CASTLDRSNSPLHF
TRBV27	TRBJ1-6	NA	CASSQTGGNSPLHF
TRBV6-5	TRBJ2-6	few	CASSYGGDGANVLTF
TRBV11-2	TRBJ1-4	NA	CASSSQGAGEKLFF